This record covers a single TCR beta chain. Its antigen is still unknown. It has no much larger one-base neighbor in the sample; base qualities were not kept. This sample stems from a study of beta chain features in type 1 diabetes (dated by TCRdb to the late 2010s). About the study as a whole: Mean age, gender distribution, total cell number and subset yield did not differ between patients and healthy donors. A total of around 110,000,000 sorted cells were examined across all samples, and a strong correlation was observed between cell number per subset and RNA yield. In the study, TCRB repertoires of sorted circulating CD4+ T cell subsets from recently diagnosed type 1 diabetes patients were compared with those of matched healthy donors. Regulatory and stem cell-like memory subsets were obtained from only 8 patients and roughly eight healthy donors, while naive and central memory subsets were obtained from all 30 or so donors. On the study overall, not on this receptor specifically: Naive, central memory and regulatory TCRB repertoires appeared to be more similar among patients than among healthy donors. Sequencing cDNA rather than genomic DNA could over-represent highly expressing activated cells, although activation and CD3 levels did not differ between groups. Only small numbers of individuals were included in the HLA sub-analyses, which left unresolved whether HLA type had any influence on TCRB rearrangement. Fewer insertions and more nucleotide deletions at VDJ recombination sites were observed in patients with type 1 diabetes, implying thymic rearrangement abnormalities. A moderate but significant shortening of TCRB CDR3 length was observed in type 1 diabetes patients in all four CD4+ subsets. Shorter templates might have been favored by PCR, but patient and control samples were amplified and corrected together, so both groups would have been affected equally by any skew.

Each donor gave one peripheral blood draw, averaging approximately 120 mL, which was collected into heparinised tubes. Using a panel that included CD45RO, CCR7, CD25, CD127, CD95 and CD27, naive, central memory, regulatory and stem cell-like memory CD4+ T cells were sorted on a BD FACSAria II. Purity was above 98% for every sorted population. Right away, PBMCs were isolated by Lymphoprep density gradient centrifugation and were stained directly, with no culture step. So that batch effects would be minimized, each experiment stained and sorted samples in pairs, pairing one healthy donor with one patient. The High Capacity cDNA Reverse Transcription Kit was used to reverse transcribe all of the isolated RNA, meaning that expressed TCRB transcripts were what got sequenced. For stem cell-like memory T cell samples, survey-depth immunoSEQ sequencing was used, averaging about 930,000 total reads per sample. After sorted cells were lysed in RLT buffer, RNA was extracted with DNase-treated RNeasy Micro or Mini kits, with the choice depending on cell number. Each cell subset was processed on its own to prevent cross-contamination, while patient and healthy donor samples were processed together. Using the immunoSEQ multiplex PCR, TCRB sequences were amplified from cDNA into 87-bp fragments spanning the CDR3 region. Amplicons were sequenced on the Illumina HiSeq platform. The authors' pipeline ran thus. PCR bias was computationally corrected using synthetic template baselines, reads within Hamming distance 2 were collapsed, and singletons that could not be merged were discarded. Reads were aligned against IMGT so that V, D and J genes, CDR3 length and insertions or deletions at six rearrangement sites could be assigned. Clonotype counts were normalized to sorted cell number within each subset before computing true diversity and Gini coefficients with the tcR R package. The overlap coefficient, calculated on TCRB nucleotide sequences, was used to measure repertoire sharing. TCRdb took this table from immuneACCESS and kept in-frame rearrangements with V and J called. Such tables lack part of the clones; where checked against another copy, unresolved V genes explain under half of the gap, and the rest is unexplained. Clonal size and the V and J genes are those of that table, whereas D and trimming came from the DNA. The sample table contains tens of thousands of clones; only one count was recorded for approximately 44% of them. Of the sample, around 0.13% is held by the ten largest clones.

CDR1 and CDR2, looked up from the germline V gene, are SGHTA and FQGNSA. The CDR3 has 15 amino acids, counting the end cysteine and phenylalanine. The kept DNA is CDR3 alone, 45 bases in frame from the first base. Clipping removes 5 bases from V and 3 bases from J, with 8 as the unmatched junction base count. The TCR originated in a man between 25 and 39 years old with type 1 diabetes. Sequences were obtained from stem cell memory CD4+ T cells from blood. The cell subset or site label on this specimen signifies: stem cell-like memory CD4+ T cells. This chain joins TRBV7-2 to TRBJ2-7; TRBD2 fits 9 bases in the junction. The nucleotides read TGTGCCAGCAGCCAGGGGACTAGCCATTTCTACGAGCAGTACTTC. Its amino acids are CASSQGTSHFYEQYF.